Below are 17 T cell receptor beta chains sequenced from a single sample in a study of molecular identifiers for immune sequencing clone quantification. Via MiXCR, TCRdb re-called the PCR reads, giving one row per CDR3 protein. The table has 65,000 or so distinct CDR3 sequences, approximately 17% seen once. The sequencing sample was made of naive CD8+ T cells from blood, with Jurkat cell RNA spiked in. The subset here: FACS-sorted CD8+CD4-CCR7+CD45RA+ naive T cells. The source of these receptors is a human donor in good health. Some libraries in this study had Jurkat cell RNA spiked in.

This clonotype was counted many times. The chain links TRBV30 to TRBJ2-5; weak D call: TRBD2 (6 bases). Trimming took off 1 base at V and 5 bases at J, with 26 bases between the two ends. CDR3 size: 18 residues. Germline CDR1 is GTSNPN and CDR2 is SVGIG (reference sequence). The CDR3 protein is CAWSGAGHISFPGETQYF. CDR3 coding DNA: TGTGCCTGGAGTGGAGCGGGCCACATCAGTTTTCCGGGGGAGACCCAGTACTTC. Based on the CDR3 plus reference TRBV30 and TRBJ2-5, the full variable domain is SQTIHQWPATLVQPVGSPLSLECTVEGTSNPNLYWYRQAAGRGLQLLFYSVGIGQISSEVPQNLSASRPQDRQFILSSKKLLLSDSGFYLCAWSGAGHISFPGETQYFGPGTRLLVL.

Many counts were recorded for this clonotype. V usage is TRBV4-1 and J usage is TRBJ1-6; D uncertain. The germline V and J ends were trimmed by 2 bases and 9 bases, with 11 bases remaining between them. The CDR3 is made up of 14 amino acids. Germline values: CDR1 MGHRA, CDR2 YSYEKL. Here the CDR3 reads CASSQSGFASPLHF. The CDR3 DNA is TGCGCCAGCAGCCAATCTGGGTTTGCTTCACCCCTCCACTTT.

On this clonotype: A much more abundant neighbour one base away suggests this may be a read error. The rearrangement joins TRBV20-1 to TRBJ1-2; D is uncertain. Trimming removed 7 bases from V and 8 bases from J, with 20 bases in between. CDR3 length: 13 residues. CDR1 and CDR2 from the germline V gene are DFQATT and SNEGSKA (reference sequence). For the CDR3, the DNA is TGCAGTGTCCCCCGACCCCGGGCGGGAGGCTACACCTTC. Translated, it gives CSVPRPRAGGYTF.

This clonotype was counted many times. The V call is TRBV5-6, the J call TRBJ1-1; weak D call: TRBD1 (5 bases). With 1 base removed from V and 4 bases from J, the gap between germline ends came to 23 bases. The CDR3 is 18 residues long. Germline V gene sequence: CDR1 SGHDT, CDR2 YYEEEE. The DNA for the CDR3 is TGTGCCAGCAGCTTGCATAGTTCAGGGATTATTGCTGTCACTGAAGCTTTCTTT. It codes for CASSLHSSGIIAVTEAFF.

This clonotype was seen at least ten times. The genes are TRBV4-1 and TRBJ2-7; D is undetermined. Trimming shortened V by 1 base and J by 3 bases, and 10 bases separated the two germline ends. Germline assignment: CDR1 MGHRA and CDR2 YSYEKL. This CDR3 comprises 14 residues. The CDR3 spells CASSQVAENYEQYF. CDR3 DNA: TGCGCCAGCAGCCAAGTCGCGGAAAACTACGAGCAGTACTTC.

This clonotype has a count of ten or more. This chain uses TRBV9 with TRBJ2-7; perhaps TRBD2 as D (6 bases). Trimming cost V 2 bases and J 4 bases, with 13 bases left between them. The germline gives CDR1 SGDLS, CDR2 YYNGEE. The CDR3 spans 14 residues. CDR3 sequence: CASSVDGTGYEQYF. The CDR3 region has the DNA TGTGCCAGCAGCGTGGACGGGACTGGGTACGAGCAGTACTTC.

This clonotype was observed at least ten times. In DNA, the CDR3 is TGTGCCAGCAGCCTCGAACAGGGTTTCTACGAGCAGTACTTC. It translates to CASSLEQGFYEQYF. This chain connects TRBV7-9 to TRBJ2-7; weak D call: TRBD1 (6 bases). V lost 5 bases and J 3 bases, leaving 14 bases between the germline ends. Germline assignment: CDR1 SEHNR and CDR2 FQNEAQ (reference sequence). This CDR3 contains 14 residues.

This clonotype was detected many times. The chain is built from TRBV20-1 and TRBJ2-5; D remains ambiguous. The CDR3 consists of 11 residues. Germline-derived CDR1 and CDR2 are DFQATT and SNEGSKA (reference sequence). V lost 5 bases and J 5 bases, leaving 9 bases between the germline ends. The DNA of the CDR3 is TGCAGTGCTGATCCCCCGGAGACCCAGTACTTC. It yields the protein CSADPPETQYF.

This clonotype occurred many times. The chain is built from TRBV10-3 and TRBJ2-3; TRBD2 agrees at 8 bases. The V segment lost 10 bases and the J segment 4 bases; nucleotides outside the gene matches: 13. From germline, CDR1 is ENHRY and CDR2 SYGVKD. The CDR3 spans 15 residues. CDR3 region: CATKGASGYSDTQYF. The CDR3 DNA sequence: TGTGCCACCAAAGGGGCTAGCGGGTACTCAGATACGCAGTATTTT.

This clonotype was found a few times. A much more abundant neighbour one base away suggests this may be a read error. The CDR3 region is CASNLQGHSYNKQFF. The CDR3 DNA reads as TGTGCCAGCAACCTACAGGGTCACTCCTACAATAAGCAGTTCTTC. The chain has TRBV14 and TRBJ2-1, with D possibly TRBD1 on 6 matching bases. Germline V CDR1 and CDR2: SGHDN, FVKESK. The CDR3 has 15 amino acids. The full variable domain, in which reference TRBV14 and TRBJ2-1 provide the parts outside the CDR3, is EAGVTQFPSHSVIEKGQTVTLRCDPISGHDNLYWYRRVMGKEIKFLLHFVKESKQDESGMPNNRFLAERTGGTYSTLKVQPAELEDSGVYFCASNLQGHSYNKQFFGPGTRLTVL.

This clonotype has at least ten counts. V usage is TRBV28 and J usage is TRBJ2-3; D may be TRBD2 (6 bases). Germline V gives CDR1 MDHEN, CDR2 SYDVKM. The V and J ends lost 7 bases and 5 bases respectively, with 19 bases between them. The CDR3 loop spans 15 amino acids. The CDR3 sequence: CASNTARGTEDTQYF. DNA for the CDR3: TGTGCCAGCAATACCGCCCGGGGGACGGAAGATACGCAGTATTTT. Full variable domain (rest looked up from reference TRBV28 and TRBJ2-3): DVKVTQSSRYLVKRTGEKVFLECVQDMDHENMFWYRQDPGLGLRLIYFSYDVKMKEKGDIPEGYSVSREKKERFSLILESASTNQTSMYLCASNTARGTEDTQYFGPGTRLTVL.

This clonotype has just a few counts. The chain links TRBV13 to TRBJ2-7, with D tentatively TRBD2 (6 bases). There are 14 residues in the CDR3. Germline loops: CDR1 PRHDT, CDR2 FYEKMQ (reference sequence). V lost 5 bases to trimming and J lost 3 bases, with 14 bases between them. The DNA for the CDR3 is TGTGCCAGCAGCCCCTCCGGGACTCACTACGAGCAGTACTTC. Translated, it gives CASSPSGTHYEQYF.

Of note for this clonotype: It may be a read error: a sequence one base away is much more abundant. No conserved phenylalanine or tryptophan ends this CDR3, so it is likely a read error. This chain's CDR3 is CASSSLEASNYGYTL. The CDR3 DNA reads TGTGCCAGCAGTTCTCTGGAGGCCTCTAACTATGGCTACACCCTC. This sequence joins TRBV6-5 and TRBJ1-2; D remains unclear. The germline V and J ends were trimmed by 4 bases and 0 bases, with 12 bases remaining between them. Per the germline V gene, CDR1 is MNHEY and CDR2 is SVGAGI. The CDR3 has 15 residues.

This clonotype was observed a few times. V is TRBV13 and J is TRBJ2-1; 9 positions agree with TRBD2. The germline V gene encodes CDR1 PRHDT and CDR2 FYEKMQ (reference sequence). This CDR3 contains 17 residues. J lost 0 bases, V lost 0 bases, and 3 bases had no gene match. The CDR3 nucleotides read TGTGCCAGCAGCTTAGGGGCTAGCGGGGACTCCTACAATGAGCAGTTCTTC. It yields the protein CASSLGASGDSYNEQFF.

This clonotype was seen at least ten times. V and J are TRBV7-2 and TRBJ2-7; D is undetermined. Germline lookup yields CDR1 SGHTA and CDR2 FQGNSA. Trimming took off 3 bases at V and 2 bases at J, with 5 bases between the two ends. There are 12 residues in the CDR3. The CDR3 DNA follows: TGTGCCAGCAGCTTTCGGCCCTACGAGCAGTACTTC. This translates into CASSFRPYEQYF.

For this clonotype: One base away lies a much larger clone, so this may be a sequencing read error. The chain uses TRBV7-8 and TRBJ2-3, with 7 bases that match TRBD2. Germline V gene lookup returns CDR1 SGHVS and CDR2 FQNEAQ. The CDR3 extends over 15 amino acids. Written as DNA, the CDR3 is TGTGCCAGCAGCGATGGACTAGGGTACACAGATAAGCAGTATTTT. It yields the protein CASSDGLGYTDKQYF.

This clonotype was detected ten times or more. The CDR3 coding sequence is TGCAGTGCTAGAGGCCCCAACCGAGGAGCGGGAGTACACGAGCAGTACTTC. Translating it yields CSARGPNRGAGVHEQYF. The chain is built from TRBV20-1 and TRBJ2-7, with TRBD2 matching 8 bases. This CDR3 contains 17 residues. Germline CDR1 DFQATT, CDR2 SNEGSKA (reference sequence). V lost 1 base, J lost 5 bases, and 16 bases stayed unmatched.